The 14 T cell receptor beta chains reported below all come from one sample, sequenced in a study of blood T cells in healthy people across ages. A second roughly 6 to 12 cycle PCR used barcoded and J-beta primers. Via MiXCR, TCRdb re-called the 5' RACE reads, giving one row per CDR3 protein. This repertoire shows about 680,000 distinct CDR3 sequences, around half found once; its top ten account for 25% to 35%. The sequenced sample consisted of blood. The receptors come from a woman aged 60-75 years in good health.

This rearrangement joins TRBV5-1 to TRBJ1-1; tentatively, D is TRBD1 (6 bases). The CDR3 length is 14 residues. Germline loops: CDR1 SGHRS, CDR2 YFSETQ. Trimming cost V 4 bases and J 6 bases, with 16 bases left between them. CDR3 in amino acids: CASSDPGAGPEAFF. CDR3 sequence (DNA): TGCGCCAGCAGCGACCCGGGGGCCGGCCCTGAAGCTTTCTTT.

This clonotype was seen more than once but under ten times. V is TRBV4-2 and J is TRBJ2-1; D not certain. The CDR3 runs to 14 residues. Germline V gene lookup returns CDR1 LGHNA and CDR2 YNFKEQ. Trimming left V 0 bases short and J 3 bases short, with 6 bases between. CDR3 bases: TGTGCCAGCAGCCAAGAAGGGCACTACAATGAGCAGTTCTTC. This codes for CASSQEGHYNEQFF.

This clonotype has a handful of counts. This chain connects TRBV4-2 to TRBJ2-5; no firm D call. V was cut by 1 base and J by 4 bases, with 13 bases left in between. The CDR3 consists of 15 residues. CDR1 is LGHNA, CDR2 YNFKEQ, per germline. DNA for the CDR3: TGTGCCAGCAGCCAAGGGAGTAATTTAGGAGAGACCCAGTACTTC. Encoded protein: CASSQGSNLGETQYF.

The CDR3 DNA reads as TGCAGCGCACACCGGGACAGGGGTTCCGAGCAGTACTTC. This gives the protein CSAHRDRGSEQYF. The genes are TRBV29-1 and TRBJ2-4, with 10 bases aligning to TRBD1. The J call is uncertain, as TRBJ2-7 better fits the DNA end. This CDR3 contains 13 residues. Germline V gene lookup returns CDR1 SQVTM and CDR2 ANQGSEA.

The V gene is TRBV20-1, the J gene TRBJ2-1, with 10 bases fitting TRBD2. The CDR3 covers 15 residues. The germline gives CDR1 DFQATT, CDR2 SNEGSKA (reference sequence). After removal of 1 base from V and 4 bases from J, the junction contained 4 bases not matched to a gene. This CDR3 reads CSARGAGGRYNEQFF. CDR3 DNA: TGCAGTGCTAGAGGAGCGGGAGGGCGGTACAATGAGCAGTTCTTC.

J is TRBJ1-1 and V is TRBV7-3; TRBD1 might be the D (6 bases). V was shortened by 4 bases and J by 0 bases, with 15 bases between the two germline ends. CDR1 and CDR2 from the germline V gene are SGHTA and FQGTGA. The CDR3 spans 16 residues. The CDR3 region is CASSSTSTGMNTEAFF. In DNA form, the CDR3 reads TGTGCCAGCAGCTCAACCTCGACAGGAATGAACACTGAAGCTTTCTTT.

This clonotype has at least ten counts. The CDR3: CSVEVDPGNEQFF. CDR3 DNA sequence: TGCAGCGTTGAAGTGGACCCAGGCAATGAGCAGTTCTTC. The genes are TRBV29-1 and TRBJ2-1; no definite D call. CDR3 length equals 13 residues. Trimming shortened V by 1 base and J by 6 bases, and 10 bases separated the two germline ends. The V gene's germline CDR1 is SQVTM and CDR2 ANQGSEA.

This clonotype was recorded many times. J is TRBJ2-3 and V is TRBV7-9, with TRBD2 matching over 11 bases. CDR3 length equals 15 residues. With 5 bases clipped from V and 5 bases from J, the junction kept 6 bases outside the gene matches. Germline CDR1 is SEHNR and CDR2 is FQNEAQ (reference sequence). The CDR3 nucleotides are TGTGCCAGCAGCCTACTAGCGGGAGTGGTAGATACGCAGTATTTT. It is translated as CASSLLAGVVDTQYF.

Remarks on this clonotype: Sequence at one end of the junction differs from germline and may be a read error. The chain combines TRBV7-9 with TRBJ1-6, with D unclear. The germline CDR1 and CDR2 sequences are SEHNR and FQNEAQ (reference sequence). This CDR3 is 15 amino acids long. The CDR3 nucleotides are TGTGCCAGCAGCGCGGAAGGGTCCTATAATGCACCCCTCCACTTT. This sequence encodes CASSAEGSYNAPLHF.

The V call is TRBV5-1, the J call TRBJ1-4; D not certain. V was clipped by 3 bases and J by 0 bases, with 12 bases between them. This CDR3 spans 16 amino acids. Looked up from germline, CDR1 is SGHRS and CDR2 is YFSETQ. The chain's CDR3 is CASSWTASATNEKLFF. The CDR3 nucleotides are TGCGCCAGCAGCTGGACGGCGAGCGCAACTAATGAAAAACTGTTTTTT.

DNA for the CDR3: TGTGCCAGTACAACCCGGGGGGATACGCAGTATTTT. This translates into CASTTRGDTQYF. The chain joins TRBV12-3 or TRBV12-4 to TRBJ2-3, with D maybe TRBD2 (6 bases). The length of the CDR3 is 12 residues. The V and J ends lost 9 bases and 6 bases respectively, with 13 bases between them.

Concerning this clonotype: This may arise from a read error, as a much more abundant clone is one base away. V is TRBV4-3 and J is TRBJ2-1; possibly TRBD2 for D (7 bases). The germline V gene encodes CDR1 LGHNA and CDR2 YSLEER. The V gene lost 4 bases and the J gene lost 0 bases, with 19 bases spanning the gap. The CDR3 is 18 residues long. The CDR3 DNA sequence: TGCGCCAGCAGCCCGAGGGGGGGACCTTATTCCTCCTACAATGAGCAGTTCTTC. It is translated as CASSPRGGPYSSYNEQFF.

The chain joins TRBV9 to TRBJ2-1; 10 bases map to TRBD2. The germline V gene encodes CDR1 SGDLS and CDR2 YYNGEE. CDR3 length: 15 amino acids. Trimming cost V 0 bases and J 7 bases; bases outside gene matches: 4. The CDR3 DNA is TGTGCCAGCAGCGTAGAGGAGCGGGAGGGAAATGAGCAGTTCTTC. Its translation is CASSVEEREGNEQFF. The whole variable domain, filled in from reference TRBV9 and TRBJ2-1, reads DSGVTQTPKHLITATGQRVTLRCSPRSGDLSVYWYQQSLDQGLQFLIQYYNGEERAKGNILERFSAQQFPDLHSELNLSSLELGDSALYFCASSVEEREGNEQFFGPGTRLTVL.

The chain links TRBV29-1 to TRBJ1-1; 7 bases fit TRBD1. After removal of 8 bases from V and 0 bases from J, the junction contained 9 bases not matched to a gene. The CDR3 contains 14 residues. The germline gives CDR1 SQVTM, CDR2 ANQGSEA. The CDR3: CSSTWTGMNTEAFF. The CDR3, as DNA: TGCAGCTCAACCTGGACAGGAATGAACACTGAAGCTTTCTTT.